The 2 T cell receptor beta chains listed next were all sequenced from one sample in a study of response to subunit inactivated influenza vaccine. Via MiXCR, TCRdb re-called the RT-PCR reads, giving one row per CDR3 protein. This sample yields 560,000 or so distinct CDR3 sequences, of which 6.5% to 8% are seen a single time; 10% to 15% belongs to the top ten. The sequences come from PBMCs from blood, collected approximately 25 months after vaccination. The source of these receptors is a man between 50 and 70 years old who received an inactivated influenza vaccine.

The rearrangement uses TRBV3-1 and TRBJ1-1; D remains unclear. Between the trimmed V and J ends, which lost 3 bases and 5 bases, there was a span of 19 bases. The CDR3 length is 16 residues. CDR1 is LGHDT and CDR2 is YNNKEL in the germline V gene (reference sequence). In nucleotides, the CDR3 is TGTGCCAGCAGCCATTGGTCGGGTGGAGGGAGGACTGAAGCTTTCTTT. Its translation: CASSHWSGGGRTEAFF.

This clonotype appeared a few times. The chain is built from TRBV7-2 and TRBJ2-7; D remains ambiguous. There are 14 residues in the CDR3. The germline gives CDR1 SGHTA, CDR2 FQGNSA. V lost 3 bases to trimming and J lost 0 bases, with 9 bases between them. CDR3 loop: CASSFQASSYEQYF. The CDR3 DNA sequence: TGTGCCAGCAGCTTCCAAGCGTCCTCCTACGAGCAGTACTTC.